The sequence of this T cell receptor (beta chain) was determined in a study of blood T cell repertoires in COVID-19. Repertoires were generated with immunoSEQ multiplex PCR, while TCRdb's copy carries only in-frame clones and drops some. The table includes about 310,000 clones, 87% detected once. Participant-reported clinical history was the basis for cohort assignment. Donors of Cohort 3 who recovered were those that had two negative PCRs, clearance, or symptom resolution. V was cut by 3 bases and J by 8 bases, with 7 bases left in between. CDR1 is MDHEN, CDR2 SYDVKM, per germline. The CDR3 is 12 amino acids.

This clonotype originated in a young woman who had recovered from COVID-19. This sequence joins TRBV28 and TRBJ1-4; the D is unclear. The sample consisted of PBMCs or T cells enriched from blood (not recorded which). DNA for the CDR3: TGTGCCAGCAGTTTTACCGGGGAAAAACTGTTTTTT. This codes for CASSFTGEKLFF.